These 27 T cell receptor beta chains share one sample of origin, sequenced in a study of response to subunit inactivated influenza vaccine. In TCRdb, the RT-PCR reads were re-called with MiXCR into one record per CDR3 protein. The top ten clones hold approximately 10% of a sample with over 650,000 distinct CDR3 sequences, less than 20% of them seen once. Sequenced material: PBMCs from blood, taken about 5 days after vaccination. Receptor source: a man aged 45-65 years who received an inactivated influenza vaccine.

This clonotype was counted ten times or more. The chain links TRBV20-1 to TRBJ1-4; TRBD1 might be the D (6 bases). The CDR3 runs 14 residues. The V gene's germline CDR1 is DFQATT and CDR2 SNEGSKA (reference sequence). Trimming removed 6 bases from V and 7 bases from J, with 18 bases in between. For the CDR3, the DNA is TGCAGTGCGATCCATACAGGGATGGGTGAAAAACTGTTTTTT. Translation: CSAIHTGMGEKLFF.

This clonotype was seen a handful of times. The rearrangement uses TRBV2 and TRBJ1-3; no firm D call. V lost 11 bases and J 0 bases, leaving 8 bases between the germline ends. The length of the CDR3 is 12 residues. The germline V gene has CDR1 SNHLY and CDR2 FYNNEI. CDR3 residues: CAYKASGNTIYF. The CDR3 DNA follows: TGTGCCTACAAAGCCTCTGGAAACACCATATATTTT. Supplemented by reference TRBV2 and TRBJ1-3, the full variable domain reads EPEVTQTPSHQVTQMGQEVILRCVPISNHLYFYWYRQILGQKVEFLVSFYNNEISEKSEIFDDQFSVERPDGSNFTLKIRSTKLEDSAMYFCAYKASGNTIYFGEGSWLTVV.

This chain uses TRBV28 with TRBJ1-5; D is ambiguous. The CDR3 has 13 residues. Germline CDR1 reads MDHEN; CDR2 reads SYDVKM. V gave up 7 bases and J gave up 1 base, with 8 bases separating them. For the CDR3, the DNA is TGTGCCAGCAATACCGACAGCAATCAGCCCCAGCATTTT. Its translation is CASNTDSNQPQHF.

The CDR3 DNA reads TGTGCCAGCAGCGGGACAAATGGGGCCAACGTCCTGACTTTC. This sequence encodes CASSGTNGANVLTF. This sequence joins TRBV7-2 and TRBJ2-6; possible D gene TRBD1, 6 bases. V was shortened by 5 bases and J by 3 bases, with 8 bases between the two germline ends. Looked up from germline, CDR1 is SGHTA and CDR2 is FQGNSA. There are 14 residues in the CDR3.

This clonotype was found a few times. The chain has TRBV13 and TRBJ2-1; 7 bases map to TRBD1. CDR1 and CDR2 from the germline V gene are PRHDT and FYEKMQ (reference sequence). The CDR3 runs 15 residues. The trim removed 5 bases at V and 0 bases at J, leaving 4 bases unmatched. The CDR3 DNA follows: TGTGCCAGCAGCACAGGGACAGACTCCTACAATGAGCAGTTCTTC. It is translated as CASSTGTDSYNEQFF.

V gene TRBV6-5 combines with J gene TRBJ2-2; TRBD2 matches at 10 bases. The trim removed 0 bases at V and 7 bases at J, leaving 2 bases unmatched. The germline V gene has CDR1 MNHEY and CDR2 SVGAGI. The CDR3 is 15 residues long. CDR3 in amino acids: CASSYSLAGVGELFF. CDR3 DNA: TGTGCCAGCAGTTACTCCCTAGCGGGAGTCGGGGAGCTGTTTTTT.

This clonotype appeared a few times. The genes are TRBV5-1 and TRBJ1-2; D unresolved. Germline V gene data show CDR1 as SGHRS and CDR2 as YFSETQ. Deletions cut 4 bases from V and 6 bases from J, with 19 bases between. The CDR3 consists of 15 residues. The CDR3 is CASSPYRGSQDGYTF. CDR3 sequence (DNA): TGCGCCAGCAGCCCCTACCGGGGTAGTCAAGATGGCTACACCTTC.

This clonotype was seen only a few times. V gene TRBV5-6 combines with J gene TRBJ2-4; tentatively, D is TRBD1 (5 bases). Germline-derived CDR1 and CDR2 are SGHDT and YYEEEE. The CDR3 is 13 residues long. V lost 5 bases and J 9 bases, leaving 15 bases between the germline ends. DNA for the CDR3: TGTGCCAGCAGTACCACCCAGGGCCCCATTCAGTACTTC. It codes for CASSTTQGPIQYF.

The chain uses TRBV5-1 and TRBJ2-1, with 10 bases aligning to TRBD2. This CDR3 region has 15 residues. Looked up from germline, CDR1 is SGHRS and CDR2 is YFSETQ. Unmatched junction bases numbered 9, after V lost 5 bases and J lost 7 bases. This CDR3 is CASRGAGGQSNEQFF. The CDR3 bases are TGCGCCAGCAGAGGAGCGGGGGGGCAGTCGAATGAGCAGTTCTTC.

This clonotype was seen only a few times. The J gene is TRBJ2-1, the V gene TRBV6-5, with D unclear. Germline V gene data show CDR1 as MNHEY and CDR2 as SVGAGI. This CDR3 is built from 14 residues. Between the trimmed V and J ends, which lost 3 bases and 6 bases, there was a span of 12 bases. Here the CDR3 reads CASSYTTNSNEQFF. The CDR3 DNA reads TGTGCCAGCAGTTATACCACTAACAGCAATGAGCAGTTCTTC.

This clonotype was seen a few times. The genes are TRBV12-3 or TRBV12-4 and TRBJ2-7, with D perhaps matching TRBD1 or TRBD2 (6 bases each). The CDR3 runs to 15 residues. The V and J ends lost 6 bases and 2 bases respectively, with 17 bases between them. For the CDR3, the DNA is TGTGCCAGCAGGTTGCGTTGGGGGGCCGCCTACGAGCAGTACTTC. Protein sequence: CASRLRWGAAYEQYF.

This clonotype was seen a handful of times. The CDR3 DNA sequence: TGCGCCAGCAGCCAAGATTGGGCAGGGAGGGAAAAACTGTTTTTT. Translation gives CASSQDWAGREKLFF. This chain links TRBV4-1 with TRBJ1-4, with D perhaps matching TRBD1 (5 bases). CDR3 length: 15 amino acids. Germline V CDR1 and CDR2: MGHRA, YSYEKL. Trimming pared 0 bases from V and 8 bases from J, leaving 13 bases between.

CDR3 coding DNA: TGCGCCAGCAGCCAATTAGGTTTGGCGTATTTT. Amino acids: CASSQLGLAYF. This chain connects TRBV4-1 to TRBJ2-3, with D unresolved. Germline V gene sequence: CDR1 MGHRA, CDR2 YSYEKL. Trimming stripped 2 bases from V and 14 bases from J, with 11 bases between. The CDR3 totals 11 residues.

Details on this clonotype: Germline and junction disagree at one end, which may indicate a read error. The chain carries TRBV27 and TRBJ2-2; the D call may be TRBD1 or TRBD2 (5 bases each). The CDR3 is 15 amino acids. Germline-derived CDR1 and CDR2 are MNHEY and SMNVEV (reference sequence). The CDR3 here is CASSLYGANTGELYF. DNA for the CDR3: TGTGCCAGCAGTTTATACGGGGCGAACACCGGGGAGCTGTATTTT.

On this clonotype itself: This is likely a read error, given that the CDR3 carries no conserved phenylalanine or tryptophan at its end. The CDR3 DNA reads TGTGCCAGCAGTGAGAGACAGTCCTACAATGAGCAGTTCTAC. Its translation: CASSERQSYNEQFY. V gene TRBV2 combines with J gene TRBJ2-1; D possibly corresponds to TRBD1 (5 bases). The CDR3 totals 14 residues. Germline V gene data show CDR1 as SNHLY and CDR2 as FYNNEI. Trimming left V 3 bases short and J 1 base short, with 7 bases between.

This chain uses TRBV4-3 with TRBJ2-7, with D possibly matching TRBD2 (5 bases). In germline, CDR1 is LGHNA, CDR2 YSLEER. The V end lost 1 base, the J end lost 6 bases, and 16 bases lay between the germline ends. This CDR3 contains 15 residues. DNA of the CDR3: TGCGCCAGCAGCCAAGTTGGTCAAGGACTTGGCGAGCAGTACTTC. It yields the protein CASSQVGQGLGEQYF.

Regarding this clonotype: One end of the junction is discordant with germline, which a read error may explain. This sequence joins TRBV4-3 and TRBJ2-3; TRBD2 is a possible D gene (6 bases). The CDR3 is 15 residues long. Per the germline V gene, CDR1 is LGHNA and CDR2 is YSLEER. CDR3 coding DNA: TGCGCCAGCAGCCAAGACCCTAGCGAGACAGATACGCAGTTTTTT. Encoded protein: CASSQDPSETDTQFF.

The gene calls are TRBV9 and TRBJ2-1, with 12 nucleotides matching TRBD2. The ends lost 3 bases at V and 9 bases at J; junction bases unmatched: 7. Looked up from germline, CDR1 is SGDLS and CDR2 is YYNGEE. The CDR3 runs 15 residues. The CDR3: CASSGRTSGTGEQFF. CDR3 DNA sequence: TGTGCCAGCAGCGGCCGGACTAGCGGGACCGGTGAGCAGTTCTTC.

CDR3 bases: TGCGCCAGCAGCCGACTAGCGGAAAATGAGCAGTTCTTC. Protein: CASSRLAENEQFF. This chain connects TRBV4-1 to TRBJ2-1; 9 bases align to TRBD2. This CDR3 contains 13 residues. With 4 bases clipped from V and 7 bases from J, the junction kept 2 bases outside the gene matches. Germline assignment: CDR1 MGHRA and CDR2 YSYEKL.

This chain joins TRBV12-3 or TRBV12-4 and TRBJ2-7; 12 nucleotides match TRBD2. This CDR3 comprises 15 residues. Trimming cost V 5 bases and J 3 bases; bases outside gene matches: 5. The CDR3 sequence: CASSARLAGDYEQYF. For the CDR3, the DNA is TGTGCCAGCAGTGCCCGACTAGCGGGAGACTACGAGCAGTACTTC.

The chain uses TRBV29-1 and TRBJ2-1; D not certain. Germline values: CDR1 SQVTM, CDR2 ANQGSEA. Deletions cut 5 bases from V and 4 bases from J, with 15 bases between. The CDR3 has 14 residues. CDR3: CSVNFQERYNEQFF. DNA for the CDR3: TGCAGCGTTAATTTTCAGGAGAGATACAATGAGCAGTTCTTC.

This clonotype has a handful of counts. The chain recombines TRBV5-1 with TRBJ2-1; D not certain. With 4 bases removed from V and 2 bases from J, the gap between germline ends came to 7 bases. This CDR3 has 13 amino acids. From germline, CDR1 is SGHRS and CDR2 YFSETQ. CDR3 sequence: CASSTRAYNEQFF. CDR3 sequence (DNA): TGCGCCAGCAGCACCCGGGCCTACAATGAGCAGTTCTTC.

The V gene is TRBV3-1, the J gene TRBJ1-5; 7 nucleotides agree with TRBD1. The V segment lost 2 bases and the J segment 3 bases; nucleotides outside the gene matches: 7. Germline CDR1 is LGHDT and CDR2 is YNNKEL (reference sequence). CDR3 length: 16 residues. The CDR3 is CASSQTTGPVNQPQHF. The CDR3 coding sequence is TGTGCCAGCAGCCAAACGACAGGGCCCGTCAATCAGCCCCAGCATTTT.

A few counts support this clonotype. The chain links TRBV29-1 to TRBJ2-5; D gene unclear. The V gene's germline CDR1 is SQVTM and CDR2 ANQGSEA. The CDR3 runs to 11 residues. V was clipped by 6 bases and J by 7 bases, with 12 bases between them. The CDR3 protein is CSVANRGTQYF. CDR3 sequence (DNA): TGCAGCGTGGCGAATCGCGGGACCCAGTACTTC.

CDR3 sequence (DNA): TGCAGTGCTAGAGATCGAATGACTAGCGGGAGCTTGAACACCGGGGAGCTGTTTTTT. Translated: CSARDRMTSGSLNTGELFF. The chain couples TRBV20-1 to TRBJ2-2; 12 nucleotides match TRBD2. Germline CDR1 reads DFQATT; CDR2 reads SNEGSKA (reference sequence). The CDR3 runs to 19 residues. V lost 0 bases and J lost 1; bases outside the gene matches: 9.

This clonotype was counted many times. V is TRBV20-1 and J is TRBJ1-5; D is undetermined. Germline V gene lookup returns CDR1 DFQATT and CDR2 SNEGSKA (reference sequence). With 0 bases removed from V and 0 bases from J, the gap between germline ends came to 9 bases. CDR3 length: 15 residues. DNA for the CDR3: TGCAGTGCTAGAGAAGGAATTTATAGCAATCAGCCCCAGCATTTT. Translating it yields CSAREGIYSNQPQHF.

This clonotype has just a few counts. The J gene is TRBJ2-7, the V gene TRBV7-7; D may be TRBD1 (7 bases). There are 16 residues in the CDR3. Germline CDR1 and CDR2: SSHAT and FNYEAQ (reference sequence). The V and J ends lost 5 bases and 3 bases respectively, with 20 bases between them. The CDR3 region is CASSPLGGTAFYEQYF. The CDR3 nucleotides read TGTGCCAGCAGCCCCTTAGGGGGGACAGCCTTCTACGAGCAGTACTTC.